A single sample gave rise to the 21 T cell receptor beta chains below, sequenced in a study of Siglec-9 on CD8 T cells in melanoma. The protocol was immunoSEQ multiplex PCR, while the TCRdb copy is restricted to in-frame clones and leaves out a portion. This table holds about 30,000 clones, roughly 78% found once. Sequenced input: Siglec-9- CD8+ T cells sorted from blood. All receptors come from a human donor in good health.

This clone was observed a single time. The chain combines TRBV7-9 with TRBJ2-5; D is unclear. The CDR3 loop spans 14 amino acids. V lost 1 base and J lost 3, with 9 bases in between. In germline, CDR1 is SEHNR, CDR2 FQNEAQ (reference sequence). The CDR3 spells CASSLVERKETQYF. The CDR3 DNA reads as TGTGCCAGCAGCTTAGTTGAGAGGAAAGAGACCCAGTACTTC.

CDR3 loop: CASGLAGETQYF. In nucleotides, the CDR3 is TGTGCCAGCGGACTAGCGGGAGAGACCCAGTACTTC. This chain links TRBV27 with TRBJ2-5; 11 bases agree with TRBD2. Trimming at V came to 8 bases and at J to 4 bases, leaving 0 bases not matched to a gene. The CDR3 consists of 12 residues. Germline CDR1 reads MNHEY; CDR2 reads SMNVEV (reference sequence).

The CDR3 sequence: CASSDLVNSNQPQHF. The CDR3 DNA reads as TGTGCCAGCAGTGATTTGGTTAATAGCAATCAGCCCCAGCATTTT. The rearrangement joins TRBV6-1 to TRBJ1-5; D is unresolved. This CDR3 has 15 amino acids. Trimming took off 3 bases at V and 0 bases at J, with 9 bases between the two ends. Germline loops: CDR1 MNHNS, CDR2 SASEGT.

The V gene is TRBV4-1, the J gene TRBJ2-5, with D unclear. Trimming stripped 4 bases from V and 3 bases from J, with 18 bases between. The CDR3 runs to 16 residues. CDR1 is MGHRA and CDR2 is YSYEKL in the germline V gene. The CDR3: CASSPPGLEVKETQYF. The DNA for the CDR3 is TGCGCCAGCAGCCCTCCCGGGTTAGAGGTCAAAGAGACCCAGTACTTC.

The CDR3: CAWSTPGFNYGYTF. In nucleotides, the CDR3 is TGTGCCTGGAGTACTCCGGGGTTCAACTATGGCTACACCTTC. The chain is built from TRBV30 and TRBJ1-2, with no clear D. Germline CDR1 and CDR2: GTSNPN and SVGIG (reference sequence). The V end lost 2 bases, the J end lost 2 bases, and 12 bases lay between the germline ends. The CDR3 sequence is 14 residues long.

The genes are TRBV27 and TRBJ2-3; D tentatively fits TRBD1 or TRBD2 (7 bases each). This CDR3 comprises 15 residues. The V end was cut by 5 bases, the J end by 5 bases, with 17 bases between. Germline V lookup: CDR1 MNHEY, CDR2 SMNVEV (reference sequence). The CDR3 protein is CASSRPGQRGDTQYF. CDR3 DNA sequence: TGTGCCAGCAGTCGGCCGGGACAGCGGGGAGATACGCAGTATTTT.

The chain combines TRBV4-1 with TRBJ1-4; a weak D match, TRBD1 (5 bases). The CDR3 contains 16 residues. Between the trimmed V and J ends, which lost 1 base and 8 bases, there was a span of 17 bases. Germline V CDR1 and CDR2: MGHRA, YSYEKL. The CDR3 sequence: CASSQGAGGLQEKLFF. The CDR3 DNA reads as TGCGCCAGCAGCCAAGGCGCGGGGGGACTGCAGGAAAAACTGTTTTTT.

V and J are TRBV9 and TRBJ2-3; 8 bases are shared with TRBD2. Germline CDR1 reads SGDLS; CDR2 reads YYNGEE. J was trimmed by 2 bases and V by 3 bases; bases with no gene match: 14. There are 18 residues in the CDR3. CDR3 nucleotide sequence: TGTGCCAGCAGCGCGGGATCCCTAGGGCGGGAGGCCACAGATACGCAGTATTTT. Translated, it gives CASSAGSLGREATDTQYF.

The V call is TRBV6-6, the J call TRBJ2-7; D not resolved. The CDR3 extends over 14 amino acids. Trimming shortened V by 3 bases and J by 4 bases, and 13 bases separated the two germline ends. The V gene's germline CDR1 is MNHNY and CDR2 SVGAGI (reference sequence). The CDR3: CASSYDGSWYEQYV. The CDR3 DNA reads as TGTGCCAGCAGTTATGATGGCTCGTGGTACGAGCAGTACGTC.

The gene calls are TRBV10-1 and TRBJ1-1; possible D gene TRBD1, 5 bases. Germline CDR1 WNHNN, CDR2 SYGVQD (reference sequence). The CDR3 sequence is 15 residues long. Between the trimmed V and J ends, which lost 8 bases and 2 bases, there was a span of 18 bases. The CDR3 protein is CASQTEADSNTEAFF. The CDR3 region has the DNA TGCGCCAGCCAAACCGAGGCTGACAGTAACACTGAAGCTTTCTTT.

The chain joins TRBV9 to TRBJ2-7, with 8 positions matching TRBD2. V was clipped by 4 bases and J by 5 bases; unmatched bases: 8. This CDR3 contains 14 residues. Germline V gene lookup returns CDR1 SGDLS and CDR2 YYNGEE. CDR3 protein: CASSPGGGAHEQYF. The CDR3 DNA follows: TGTGCCAGCAGCCCCGGGGGGGGCGCGCACGAGCAGTACTTC.

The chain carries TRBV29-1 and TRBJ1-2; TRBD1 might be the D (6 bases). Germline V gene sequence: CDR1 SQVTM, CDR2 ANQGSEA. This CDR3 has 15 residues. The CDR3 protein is CSGGGGVSPNYGYTF. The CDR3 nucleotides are TGCAGTGGGGGAGGGGGAGTATCCCCCAACTATGGCTACACCTTC.

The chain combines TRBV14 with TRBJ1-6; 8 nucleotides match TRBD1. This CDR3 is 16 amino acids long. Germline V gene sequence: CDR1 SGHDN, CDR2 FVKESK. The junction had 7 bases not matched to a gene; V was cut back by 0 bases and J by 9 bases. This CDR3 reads CASSQEFGTGFSPLHF. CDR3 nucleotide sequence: TGTGCCAGCAGCCAAGAGTTCGGGACAGGATTTTCACCCCTCCACTTT.

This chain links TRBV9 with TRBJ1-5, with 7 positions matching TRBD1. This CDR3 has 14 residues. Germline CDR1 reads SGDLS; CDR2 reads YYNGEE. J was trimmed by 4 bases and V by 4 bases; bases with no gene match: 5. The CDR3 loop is CASSPGTVNQPQHF. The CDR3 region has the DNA TGTGCCAGCAGCCCTGGGACAGTTAATCAGCCCCAGCATTTT.

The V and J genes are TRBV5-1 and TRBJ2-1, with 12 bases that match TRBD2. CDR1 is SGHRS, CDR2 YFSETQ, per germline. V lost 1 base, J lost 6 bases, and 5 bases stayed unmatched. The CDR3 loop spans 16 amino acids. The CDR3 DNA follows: TGCGCCAGCAGCTTGTCTAGCGGGAGGGATGGCAATGAGCAGTTCTTC. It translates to CASSLSSGRDGNEQFF.

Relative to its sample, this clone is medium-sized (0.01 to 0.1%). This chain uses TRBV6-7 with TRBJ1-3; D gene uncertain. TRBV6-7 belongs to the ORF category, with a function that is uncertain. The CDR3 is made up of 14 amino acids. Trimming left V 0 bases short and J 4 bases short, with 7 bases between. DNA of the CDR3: TGTGCCAGCAGTTACTCTCCGGGGGGAAACACCATATATTTT. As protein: CASSYSPGGNTIYF.

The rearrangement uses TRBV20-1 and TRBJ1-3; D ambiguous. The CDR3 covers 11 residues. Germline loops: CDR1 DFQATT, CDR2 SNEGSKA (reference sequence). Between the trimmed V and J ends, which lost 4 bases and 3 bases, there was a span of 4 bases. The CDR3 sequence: CSAINGNTIYF. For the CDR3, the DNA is TGCAGTGCTATCAATGGAAACACCATATATTTT.

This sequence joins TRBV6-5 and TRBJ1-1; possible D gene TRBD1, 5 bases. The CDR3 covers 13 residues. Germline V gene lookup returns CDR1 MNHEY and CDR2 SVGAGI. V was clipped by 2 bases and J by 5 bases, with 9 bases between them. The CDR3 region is CASSYGGGTEAFF. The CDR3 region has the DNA TGTGCCAGCAGTTACGGGGGAGGTACTGAAGCTTTCTTT.

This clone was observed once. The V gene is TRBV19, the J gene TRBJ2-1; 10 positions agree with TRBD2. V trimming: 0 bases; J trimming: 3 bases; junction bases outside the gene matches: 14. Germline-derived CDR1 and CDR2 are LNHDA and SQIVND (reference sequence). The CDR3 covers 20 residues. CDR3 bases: TGTGCCAGTAGTATAGAGGGGGGTATTGTAACTAGCGGGAACTACAATGAGCAGTTCTTC. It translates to CASSIEGGIVTSGNYNEQFF.

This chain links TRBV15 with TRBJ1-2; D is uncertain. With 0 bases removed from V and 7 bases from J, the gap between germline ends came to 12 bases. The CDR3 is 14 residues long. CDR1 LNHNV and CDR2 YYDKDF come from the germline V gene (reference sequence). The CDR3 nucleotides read TGTGCCACCAGCAGAGATGGGCCAGTCGCTGGCTACACCTTC. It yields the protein CATSRDGPVAGYTF.

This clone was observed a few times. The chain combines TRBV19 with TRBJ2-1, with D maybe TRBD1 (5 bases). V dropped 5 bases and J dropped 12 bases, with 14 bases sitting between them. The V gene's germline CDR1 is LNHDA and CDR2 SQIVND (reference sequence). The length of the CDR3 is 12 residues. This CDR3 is CASSQGISGQFF. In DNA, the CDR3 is TGTGCCAGTAGTCAGGGCATAAGTGGGCAGTTCTTC.